These T cell receptor beta chains were read from a single sample in a study of blood T cell repertoires in COVID-19. Profiled with immunoSEQ multiplex PCR; TCRdb holds only in-frame clones, not every one. The sample holds hundreds of thousands of clones; around nine tenths are singletons and the top ten take roughly 6.3%. Material: PBMCs or T cells enriched from blood (not recorded which). All receptors derive from a woman in her thirties or forties who had recovered from COVID-19. CDR3s include the opening cysteine and the closing phenylalanine or tryptophan. The D gene is left open where the match is weak. Only part of the rows carry a size: once, few, many, or a class if the clone is expanded.

D gene: .; V gene: TRBV7-9; clone size: .; J gene: TRBJ2-7; CDR3 protein: CASSLYMAGTPYEQYF; CDR3 DNA: TGTGCCAGCAGCTTATATATGGCGGGGACCCCCTACGAGCAGTACTTC
D gene: TRBD1; V gene: TRBV11-2; clone size: .; J gene: TRBJ2-3; CDR3 protein: CASTLSEWDSPPNTQYF; CDR3 DNA: TGTGCCAGCACCTTGAGCGAATGGGACAGCCCCCCTAATACGCAGTATTTT
D gene: TRBD2; V gene: TRBV28; clone size: .; J gene: TRBJ2-5; CDR3 protein: CASSLWGRGAYQETQYF; CDR3 DNA: TGTGCCAGCAGTTTATGGGGGAGGGGAGCCTACCAAGAGACCCAGTACTTC
D gene: .; V gene: TRBV3-1/TRBV3-2; clone size: .; J gene: TRBJ1-6; CDR3 protein: CASSRGQRDSPLHF; CDR3 DNA: TGTGCCAGCAGCCGCGGACAGAGAGATTCACCCCTCCACTTT
D gene: .; V gene: TRBV5-1; clone size: .; J gene: TRBJ2-2; CDR3 protein: CASSSRGTGELFF; CDR3 DNA: TGCGCCAGCAGCTCCCGGGGCACCGGGGAGCTGTTTTTT
D gene: TRBD2; V gene: TRBV10-1; clone size: .; J gene: TRBJ2-1; CDR3 protein: CASSESLAGVYNEQFF; CDR3 DNA: TGCGCCAGCAGTGAGTCCCTAGCGGGTGTTTACAATGAGCAGTTCTTC
D gene: .; V gene: TRBV5-1; clone size: .; J gene: TRBJ2-2; CDR3 protein: CASSLGTVNTGELFF; CDR3 DNA: TGCGCCAGCAGCTTGGGGACTGTGAACACCGGGGAGCTGTTTTTT
D gene: TRBD1; V gene: TRBV28; clone size: .; J gene: TRBJ2-7; CDR3 protein: CASQSPHTGAVYEQYF; CDR3 DNA: TGTGCCAGCCAAAGCCCCCATACAGGGGCCGTCTACGAGCAGTACTTC
D gene: TRBD1; V gene: TRBV9; clone size: .; J gene: TRBJ1-4; CDR3 protein: CASSVRPLQGTNEKLFF; CDR3 DNA: TGTGCCAGCAGCGTACGGCCCTTACAGGGGACTAATGAAAAACTGTTTTTT
D gene: TRBD1; V gene: TRBV7-9; clone size: .; J gene: TRBJ1-2; CDR3 protein: CASSLGGQGAYGYTF; CDR3 DNA: TGTGCCAGCAGCTTAGGGGGACAGGGGGCCTATGGCTACACCTTC
D gene: TRBD2; V gene: TRBV27; clone size: many; J gene: TRBJ2-7; CDR3 protein: CASSEPGTSLYEQYF; CDR3 DNA: TGTGCCAGCAGTGAACCCGGGACTAGCCTCTACGAGCAGTACTTC
D gene: TRBD2; V gene: TRBV9; clone size: .; J gene: TRBJ2-5; CDR3 protein: CASSVGTSRGETQYF; CDR3 DNA: TGTGCCAGCAGCGTGGGGACTAGTAGGGGAGAGACCCAGTACTTC
D gene: TRBD2; V gene: TRBV19; clone size: .; J gene: TRBJ2-5; CDR3 protein: CASRAGETQYF; CDR3 DNA: TGTGCCAGTAGAGCGGGGGAGACCCAGTACTTC
D gene: TRBD2; V gene: TRBV28; clone size: .; J gene: TRBJ2-1; CDR3 protein: CASTPPLLAGRTDEQFF; CDR3 DNA: TGTGCCAGCACCCCACCCCTACTAGCGGGGAGGACGGATGAGCAGTTCTTC
D gene: .; V gene: TRBV9; clone size: .; J gene: TRBJ1-6; CDR3 protein: CASSQRGGTTSLHF; CDR3 DNA: TGTGCCAGCAGCCAGCGGGGGGGAACAACGTCCCTCCACTTT
D gene: .; V gene: TRBV7-2; clone size: .; J gene: TRBJ2-4; CDR3 protein: CASSSPSKNIQYF; CDR3 DNA: TGTGCCAGCAGCTCCCCGTCCAAAAACATTCAGTACTTC
D gene: .; V gene: TRBV4-1; clone size: .; J gene: TRBJ1-2; CDR3 protein: CASSQDLLPWGYTF; CDR3 DNA: TGCGCCAGCAGCCAAGATCTACTGCCGTGGGGCTACACCTTC
D gene: .; V gene: TRBV7-8; clone size: .; J gene: TRBJ1-5; CDR3 protein: CASSLNSGNQPQHF; CDR3 DNA: TGTGCCAGCAGCTTAAACTCGGGAAATCAGCCCCAGCATTTT